This T cell receptor (beta chain) was observed in a study of vaccination and CD4 T cells after COVID-19. Whole-study context: Spike peptides, overlapping and drawn from SARS-CoV-2, HCoV-NL63, HCoV-OC43 and HCoV-229E, were used to stimulate cells. General study findings and limits: Median SARS-CoV-2-reactive clonotypes rose from roughly 22 to 38, not significantly.

Concerning this clonotype itself: Its target is unknown.

Trimming shortened V by 0 bases and J by 2 bases, and 19 bases separated the two germline ends. Germline V CDR1 and CDR2: DFQATT, SNEGSKA (reference sequence). The CDR3 consists of 17 residues. The treatment denotes: roughly 10-day PBMC culture with coronavirus spike peptide pools or control peptides (ViraFEST assay). Peptide pool stimulation in ViraFEST expanded antigen-specific T cells, whose TCRs were then sequenced. The Oncomine TCR Beta short-read assay was applied to DNA of cultured CD4+ T cells. MiXCR was run by TCRdb on the PCR reads, yielding one entry per CDR3 protein. This sample has about 1,900 distinct CDR3 sequences, with about 66% found just once.

The receptor comes from a human donor who had recovered from COVID-19. This chain links TRBV20-1 with TRBJ1-2; D is possibly TRBD1 (5 bases). The specimen comprised CD4+ T cells from blood, cultured in vitro, sampled after SARS-CoV-2 vaccination. Written as DNA, the CDR3 is TGCAGTGCTAGAGATCCCCGGGGTGCAGGGTTCAACTATGGCTACACCTTC. This sequence encodes CSARDPRGAGFNYGYTF.